This entry is about one T cell receptor beta chain. Antigen unknown. RNA transcripts provided the source from which TCR beta CDR3 regions were amplified. Researchers ran a first-round RT-PCR on the TCR CDR3 using the HTBI primer set. One entry per CDR3 protein results from TCRdb running MiXCR on the multiplex PCR reads. The sample includes approximately 600,000 distinct CDR3 sequences, roughly 15% of them seen just once. The CDR3 has 15 amino acids. J lost 0 bases, V lost 6 bases, and 4 bases had no gene match. Germline CDR1 LNHDA, CDR2 SQIVND (reference sequence). This entry is derived from a study of T cells in Graves' hyperthyroidism and ophthalmopathy. Study-wide findings and caveats: Most thyroid clonotypes with frequency above 0.001 were detected in blood.

Under 3 months was the duration of disease in ophthalmopathy patients, who also had a Clinical Activity Score of at least 3 and a NOSPECS grade of at least 4. Diagnoses were established using clinical symptoms, serum thyroxine and TRAb, thyroid ultrasound and orbital computed tomography. The source of the PBMCs was approximately 9.5 ml of fresh peripheral blood. V gene TRBV19 combines with J gene TRBJ2-5, with 10 bases fitting TRBD2. Sequenced input: blood. The TCR sequence derives from a woman aged 40 to 55 with Graves' ophthalmopathy. The CDR3 coding sequence is TGTGCCAGTAGGTCGCTAGCGGGGGACCAAGAGACCCAGTACTTC. It codes for CASRSLAGDQETQYF.